A selection of T cell receptor beta chains follows, all from one sample in a study of T-cell memory formation after mild COVID-19. TCRdb analysed the 5' RACE reads with MiXCR anew, one entry per CDR3 protein. The sample consists of 300,000 to 400,000 distinct CDR3 sequences, less than 20% of them appearing once. Input material: PBMCs or a T cell subset sorted from them (not recorded which). The receptors originated from a man aged 18 to 29 who had mild COVID-19 (a few samples of this study predate the infection). Cell type and time point are not known. CDR3s include the opening cysteine and the closing phenylalanine or tryptophan. D genes are given only for firm matches. The size field is filled for only some rows; it gives once, few, many or a size class.

>TRBV7-6|TRBD2|TRBJ2-5|-
TGTGCCAGTTCCGGGACTACCACTTCCACAGGCCAGTACTTC
CASSGTTTSTGQYF
>TRBV6-5|-|TRBJ1-2|few
TGTGCCATCCACCCGGCTGGGGGCGGCTACACCTTC
CAIHPAGGGYTF
>TRBV20-1|-|TRBJ1-1|-
TGCAGTGCTAGTATAGGCGGGGGGCGAACTGAAGCTTTCTTT
CSASIGGGRTEAFF
>TRBV5-5|-|TRBJ2-7|-
TGTGCCAGCAGCTTGGAGGGGTTTAATTGGGAGCAGTACTTC
CASSLEGFNWEQYF
>TRBV7-2|-|TRBJ1-2|-
TGTGCCAGCAGCTTGAGTTGGGCGAACTATGGCTACACCTTC
CASSLSWANYGYTF
>TRBV5-1|-|TRBJ2-3|-
TGCGCCAGCAGCTTGACCAGGGCAGATACGCAGTATTTT
CASSLTRADTQYF
>TRBV14|-|TRBJ1-1|-
TGTGCCAGCAGCCCCTGGGGGACGAACACTGAAGCTTTCTTT
CASSPWGTNTEAFF
>TRBV2|-|TRBJ1-1|-
TGTGCCAGCAGTGGCCAGGACAGAGGCACTGAAGCTTTCTTT
CASSGQDRGTEAFF
>TRBV12-3/TRBV12-4|TRBD2|TRBJ2-3|many
TGTGCCAGCTCGGGCGGGGGGGTCACAGATACGCAGTATTTT
CASSGGGVTDTQYF
>TRBV5-1|-|TRBJ2-3|few
TGCGCCAGCAGCGGGCGGGGCGATACGCAGTATTTT
CASSGRGDTQYF
>TRBV4-3|-|TRBJ2-5|few
TGCGCCAGCAGCCAGGGCACAGGGCAGGGAGAGACCCAGTACTTC
CASSQGTGQGETQYF
>TRBV7-2|-|TRBJ2-2|once
TGTGCCAGCAGCCAAACCCTCTTTTTGGACACCGGGGAGCTGTTTTTT
CASSQTLFLDTGELFF
>TRBV11-2|-|TRBJ2-3|-
TGTGCCAGCAGCTTGGACAGTTTCCCAGATACGCAGTATTTT
CASSLDSFPDTQYF
>TRBV7-3|-|TRBJ2-2|few
TGTGCCAGCAGCTTAGGCAGGGTTGCCGGGGAGCTGTTTTTT
CASSLGRVAGELFF
>TRBV5-1|-|TRBJ1-1|few
TGCGCCAGCAGCTTGTGGTCAGGGAAGGGGACTGAAGCTTTCTTT
CASSLWSGKGTEAFF
>TRBV3-1|-|TRBJ2-7|few
TGTGCCAGCAGTGTCGGGTTTACAGGGCCCTACGAGCAGTACTTC
CASSVGFTGPYEQYF
>TRBV12-3/TRBV12-4|TRBD2|TRBJ2-3|many
TGTGCCTCCTCAGCGGGGCTATTAGATACGCAGTATTTT
CASSAGLLDTQYF
>TRBV9|TRBD2|TRBJ2-1|few
TGTGCCAGCAGCGTGGGGGCCGGGACTAGCGGGGGCCGGTACAATGAGCAGTTCTTC
CASSVGAGTSGGRYNEQFF
>TRBV30|-|TRBJ2-5|-
TGTGCCTGGAGTAGGGGCGGAGGGACCCAGTACTTC
CAWSRGGGTQYF
>TRBV18|TRBD1|TRBJ2-1|-
TGTGCCAGCTCAGAGGGACAGATTTTCTCCTACAAGCAGTTCTTC
CASSEGQIFSYKQFF
>TRBV5-6|-|TRBJ1-3|few
TGTGCCAGCAGCTTGGCTACCAGGAACACCATATATTTT
CASSLATRNTIYF
>TRBV20-1|TRBD2|TRBJ2-3|few
TGCAGTGCTAACGGGGGGGGCCGACCAGATACGCAGTATTTT
CSANGGGRPDTQYF